Listed here are 3 T cell receptor beta chains from one sample, sequenced in a study of cytomegalovirus exposure and HLA in healthy donors. Data came from immunoSEQ multiplex PCR; TCRdb stores just in-frame clones and leaves some out. The sample consists of more than 85,000 clones, about nine tenths of them appearing once. Sequences were obtained from PBMCs. These receptors all come from a young woman in good health and CMV-seronegative.

This clone was found once. This rearrangement joins TRBV7-9 to TRBJ1-4; TRBD1 agrees at 7 bases. V lost 4 bases, J lost 4 bases, and 9 bases stayed unmatched. Germline V gives CDR1 SEHNR, CDR2 FQNEAQ (reference sequence). The CDR3 length is 16 residues. This CDR3 reads CASSYRQGANNEKLFF. CDR3 nucleotides: TGTGCCAGCAGCTACCGACAGGGTGCCAATAATGAAAAACTGTTTTTT.

The chain combines TRBV27 with TRBJ2-1, with 8 bases aligning to TRBD1. The CDR3 sequence is 16 residues long. Germline CDR1 is MNHEY and CDR2 is SMNVEV (reference sequence). Trimming took 5 bases from V and 7 from J; bases not matched to a gene: 13. CDR3 residues: CASSTSWQGAYNEQFF. DNA of the CDR3: TGTGCCAGCAGTACCTCGTGGCAGGGGGCTTATAATGAGCAGTTCTTC.

The V and J genes are TRBV5-1 and TRBJ1-2; D unclear. The CDR3 spans 13 residues. Germline-derived CDR1 and CDR2 are SGHRS and YFSETQ. The V end lost 1 base, the J end lost 5 bases, and 9 bases lay between the germline ends. The CDR3 DNA sequence: TGCGCCAGCAGCTTGTCGGCGGAATATGGCTACACCTTC. Protein product: CASSLSAEYGYTF.